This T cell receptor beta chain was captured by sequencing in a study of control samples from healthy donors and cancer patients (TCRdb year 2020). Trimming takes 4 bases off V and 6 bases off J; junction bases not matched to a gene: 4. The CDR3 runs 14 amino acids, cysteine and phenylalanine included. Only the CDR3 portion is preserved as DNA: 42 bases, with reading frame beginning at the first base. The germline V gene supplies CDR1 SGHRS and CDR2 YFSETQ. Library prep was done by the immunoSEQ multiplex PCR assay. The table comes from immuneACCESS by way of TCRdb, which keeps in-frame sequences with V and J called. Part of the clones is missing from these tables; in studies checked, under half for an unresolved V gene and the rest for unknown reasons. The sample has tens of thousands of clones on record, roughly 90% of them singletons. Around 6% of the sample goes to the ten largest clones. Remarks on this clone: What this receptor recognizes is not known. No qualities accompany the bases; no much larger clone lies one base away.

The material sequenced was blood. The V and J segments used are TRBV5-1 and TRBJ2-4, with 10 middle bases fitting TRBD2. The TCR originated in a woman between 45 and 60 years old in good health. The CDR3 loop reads CASSQTSGANIQYF. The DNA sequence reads TGCGCCAGCAGCCAAACTAGCGGGGCAAACATTCAGTACTTC.